The sequence of this T cell receptor (beta chain) was determined in a study of blood T cell repertoires in COVID-19. CDR3 size: 14 residues. The germline CDR1 and CDR2 sequences are SGHVS and FQNEAQ. Losses at the gene ends were 5 bases for V and 0 bases for J; bases not matched to a gene: 3. TCRdb keeps only in-frame clones here, not all; method: immunoSEQ multiplex PCR. The table includes 210,000 or so clones, 84% detected once. The rearrangement uses TRBV7-8 and TRBJ1-1; 7 bases line up with TRBD1. Sequencing was done on a sample of peripheral blood. The sequence was collected from a woman at least 80 years old with COVID-19, enrolled during active disease. The CDR3 DNA reads TGTGCCAGCAGCGTCGGGACAGTGAACACTGAAGCTTTCTTT. This encodes CASSVGTVNTEAFF.